Listed below are T cell receptor beta chains from one sample, sequenced in a study of blood T cell repertoires in COVID-19. Generated by immunoSEQ multiplex PCR, the TCRdb table keeps only in-frame clones and is missing some. Of 200,000 to 300,000 clones listed, around 80% are singletons. Sequencing used peripheral blood. The receptors were gathered from a man aged 40-55 years who had recovered from COVID-19. Both conserved end residues are part of each CDR3. Each record gives: clone size, J gene, V gene, D gene, CDR3 length, CDR3 protein, CDR3 DNA. A D gene is named only where the DNA matches it firmly. Expanded clones are given a class, and other clones once, few, many or no size at all.

clone size: .
J gene: TRBJ2-5
V gene: TRBV4-1
D gene: .
CDR3 length: 14
CDR3 protein: CASSQARGVETQYF
CDR3 DNA: TGCGCCAGCAGCCAAGCCAGGGGAGTAGAGACCCAGTACTTC

clone size: few
J gene: TRBJ1-6
V gene: TRBV7-2
D gene: .
CDR3 length: 16
CDR3 protein: CASSSARVRDNSPLHF
CDR3 DNA: TGTGCCAGCAGCTCAGCCAGGGTTCGGGATAATTCACCCCTCCACTTT

clone size: .
J gene: TRBJ1-4
V gene: TRBV4-3
D gene: TRBD1
CDR3 length: 15
CDR3 protein: CASSLATGGREKLFF
CDR3 DNA: TGCGCCAGCAGCCTCGCGACAGGGGGACGTGAAAAACTGTTTTTT

clone size: .
J gene: TRBJ2-5
V gene: TRBV4-1
D gene: .
CDR3 length: 14
CDR3 protein: CASSQDRDSRTQYF
CDR3 DNA: TGCGCCAGCAGCCAAGATAGGGACTCCCGGACCCAGTACTTC

clone size: .
J gene: TRBJ2-1
V gene: TRBV6-2/TRBV6-3
D gene: TRBD2
CDR3 length: 17
CDR3 protein: CASSYSPPSGIYNEQFF
CDR3 DNA: TGTGCCAGCAGTTACTCCCCACCTAGCGGGATCTACAATGAGCAGTTCTTC

clone size: .
J gene: TRBJ2-5
V gene: TRBV30
D gene: .
CDR3 length: 11
CDR3 protein: CAWSVGETQYF
CDR3 DNA: TGTGCCTGGAGTGTCGGGGAGACCCAGTACTTC

clone size: .
J gene: TRBJ2-2
V gene: TRBV2
D gene: .
CDR3 length: 14
CDR3 protein: CASSEVIGTGELFF
CDR3 DNA: TGTGCCAGCAGTGAGGTTATCGGCACCGGGGAGCTGTTTTTT

clone size: few
J gene: TRBJ2-7
V gene: TRBV7-2
D gene: TRBD1
CDR3 length: 15
CDR3 protein: CASSPSGQGIHEQYF
CDR3 DNA: TGTGCCAGCAGCCCGAGCGGACAGGGGATCCACGAGCAGTACTTC

clone size: .
J gene: TRBJ2-1
V gene: TRBV6-5
D gene: TRBD2
CDR3 length: 13
CDR3 protein: CASTSGGYNEQFF
CDR3 DNA: TGTGCCAGCACTAGCGGGGGCTACAATGAGCAGTTCTTC

clone size: few
J gene: TRBJ1-1
V gene: TRBV4-3
D gene: .
CDR3 length: 16
CDR3 protein: CASSQEFLIQDTEAFF
CDR3 DNA: TGCGCCAGCAGCCAAGAGTTCCTGATTCAGGATACTGAAGCTTTCTTT

clone size: .
J gene: TRBJ2-2
V gene: TRBV10-3
D gene: TRBD2
CDR3 length: 17
CDR3 protein: CAISTGLAGSNTGELFF
CDR3 DNA: TGTGCCATCAGCACCGGACTAGCGGGATCGAACACCGGGGAGCTGTTTTTT

clone size: .
J gene: TRBJ2-7
V gene: TRBV7-2
D gene: .
CDR3 length: 14
CDR3 protein: CASSLNPGSYEQYF
CDR3 DNA: TGTGCCAGCAGCCTAAACCCGGGATCCTACGAGCAGTACTTC

clone size: few
J gene: TRBJ2-1
V gene: TRBV14
D gene: TRBD2
CDR3 length: 17
CDR3 protein: CASSQGRRTSGSIEQFF
CDR3 DNA: TGTGCCAGCAGCCAAGGGCGCCGTACAAGCGGGAGTATTGAGCAGTTCTTC

clone size: once
J gene: TRBJ2-5
V gene: TRBV4-1
D gene: .
CDR3 length: 14
CDR3 protein: CASSQDPKRETQYF
CDR3 DNA: TGCGCCAGCAGCCAAGATCCCAAGAGGGAGACCCAGTACTTC

clone size: .
J gene: TRBJ2-1
V gene: TRBV7-2
D gene: .
CDR3 length: 13
CDR3 protein: CASSIQQGGEQFF
CDR3 DNA: TGTGCCAGCAGCATCCAACAGGGTGGTGAGCAGTTCTTC

clone size: .
J gene: TRBJ2-7
V gene: TRBV21-1
D gene: .
CDR3 length: 18
CDR3 protein: CASSKEGPFVRAFYEQYF
CDR3 DNA: TGTGCCAGCAGCAAGGAGGGACCGTTCGTCCGGGCCTTTTACGAGCAGTACTTC

clone size: once
J gene: TRBJ2-5
V gene: TRBV7-9
D gene: .
CDR3 length: 13
CDR3 protein: CASSTSWAETQYF
CDR3 DNA: TGTGCCAGCAGCACGTCCTGGGCGGAGACCCAGTACTTC

clone size: once
J gene: TRBJ1-2
V gene: TRBV5-6
D gene: .
CDR3 length: 15
CDR3 protein: CASSWGGAPVGGYTF
CDR3 DNA: TGTGCCAGCAGCTGGGGGGGGGCCCCCGTAGGGGGCTACACCTTC

clone size: .
J gene: TRBJ2-2
V gene: TRBV19
D gene: .
CDR3 length: 13
CDR3 protein: CASSIGQIGELFF
CDR3 DNA: TGTGCCAGTAGTATCGGACAGATCGGGGAGCTGTTTTTT

clone size: .
J gene: TRBJ2-2
V gene: TRBV7-9
D gene: TRBD2
CDR3 length: 15
CDR3 protein: CASSFTSGRYGELFF
CDR3 DNA: TGTGCCAGCAGCTTTACTAGCGGGAGGTACGGGGAGCTGTTTTTT

clone size: .
J gene: TRBJ2-5
V gene: TRBV18
D gene: .
CDR3 length: 13
CDR3 protein: CASSPAARETQYF
CDR3 DNA: TGTGCCAGCTCCCCCGCAGCCAGGGAGACCCAGTACTTC

clone size: .
J gene: TRBJ2-5
V gene: TRBV23-1
D gene: .
CDR3 length: 12
CDR3 protein: CASPRLGETQYF
CDR3 DNA: TGCGCCAGCCCCAGACTAGGGGAGACCCAGTACTTC

clone size: few
J gene: TRBJ2-5
V gene: TRBV6-5
D gene: .
CDR3 length: 12
CDR3 protein: CASSESSETQYF
CDR3 DNA: TGTGCCAGCAGCGAGTCTAGCGAGACCCAGTACTTC